Below are 32 T cell receptor beta chains sequenced from a single sample in a study of preoperative IRX-2 immunotherapy in early breast cancer. Profiled with immunoSEQ multiplex PCR; TCRdb holds only in-frame clones, not every one. This table has 30,000 to 45,000 clones, roughly four fifths appearing once. As to treatment: preoperative locoregional IRX-2 cytokine immunotherapy. The sequencing used lymph node tissue, collected after IRX-2 immunotherapy. These receptors were obtained from a human donor with breast cancer.

This clone was picked up a small number of times. Here the CDR3 reads CAISEATGYTDTQYF. The CDR3, as DNA: TGTGCCATCAGTGAGGCGACAGGGTACACAGATACGCAGTATTTT. V and J are TRBV10-3 and TRBJ2-3; 7 bases match TRBD1. The CDR3 contains 15 residues. Germline lookup yields CDR1 ENHRY and CDR2 SYGVKD. The V and J ends lost 2 bases and 2 bases, in that order; junction bases with no gene match: 4.

This clone has a handful of counts. The chain joins TRBV30 to TRBJ2-3; D possibly corresponds to TRBD2 (7 bases). The CDR3 runs 17 residues. From germline, CDR1 is GTSNPN and CDR2 SVGIG (reference sequence). V was trimmed by 0 bases and J by 0 bases, leaving 16 bases between them. This chain's CDR3 is CAWSVLGGGASTDTQYF. CDR3 sequence (DNA): TGTGCCTGGAGTGTACTGGGAGGGGGGGCTAGCACAGATACGCAGTATTTT. The complete variable domain, with remaining parts taken from reference TRBV30 and TRBJ2-3, reads SQTIHQWPATLVQPVGSPLSLECTVEGTSNPNLYWYRQAAGRGLQLLFYSVGIGQISSEVPQNLSASRPQDRQFILSSKKLLLSDSGFYLCAWSVLGGGASTDTQYFGPGTRLTVL.

This chain links TRBV19 with TRBJ2-5, with D possibly being TRBD2 (6 bases). The V gene lost 6 bases and the J gene lost 5 bases, with 16 bases spanning the gap. The CDR3 has 14 amino acids. From germline, CDR1 is LNHDA and CDR2 SQIVND (reference sequence). The CDR3 spells CASSWVSGGETQYF. CDR3 nucleotide sequence: TGTGCCAGTAGCTGGGTTAGCGGTGGTGAGACCCAGTACTTC.

The chain combines TRBV15 with TRBJ2-2; D possibly corresponds to TRBD1 (5 bases). The germline V and J ends were trimmed by 0 bases and 0 bases, with 8 bases remaining between them. This CDR3 is 16 amino acids long. The germline CDR1 and CDR2 sequences are LNHNV and YYDKDF (reference sequence). The CDR3 sequence: CATSRDRQSNTGELFF. CDR3 coding DNA: TGTGCCACCAGCAGAGACCGACAGTCGAACACCGGGGAGCTGTTTTTT.

The chain employs TRBV19 and TRBJ1-5; possible D gene TRBD1, 5 bases. Looked up from germline, CDR1 is LNHDA and CDR2 is SQIVND (reference sequence). V shed 3 bases and J shed 2 bases, with 14 bases lying between them. CDR3 length: 16 residues. The CDR3 DNA follows: TGTGCCAGTAGTATTCGGGGGGGAGGAGGCAATCAGCCCCAGCATTTT. Encoded protein: CASSIRGGGGNQPQHF. Full variable domain (missing parts from reference TRBV19 and TRBJ1-5): DGGITQSPKYLFRKEGQNVTLSCEQNLNHDAMYWYRQDPGQGLRLIYYSQIVNDFQKGDIAEGYSVSREKKESFPLTVTSAQKNPTAFYLCASSIRGGGGNQPQHFGDGTRLSIL.

The chain is built from TRBV30 and TRBJ1-1, with 7 bases lining up with TRBD1. J was trimmed by 5 bases and V by 7 bases; bases with no gene match: 10. This CDR3 is built from 13 residues. Germline loops: CDR1 GTSNPN, CDR2 SVGIG (reference sequence). The CDR3 is CAFIQGFSTEAFF. Written as DNA, the CDR3 is TGTGCCTTTATACAGGGGTTTAGTACTGAAGCTTTCTTT.

This chain links TRBV19 with TRBJ2-3, with D maybe TRBD2 (6 bases). CDR1 is LNHDA, CDR2 SQIVND, per germline (reference sequence). The V gene lost 6 bases and the J gene lost 9 bases, with 28 bases spanning the gap. This CDR3 region has 17 residues. CDR3 DNA sequence: TGTGCCAGTAGGGCCCTCCGCGGGACCTTTCACGAGGGGACGCAGTATTTT. It yields the protein CASRALRGTFHEGTQYF.

The rearrangement links TRBV6-8 to TRBJ1-1; 10 nucleotides align to TRBD1. With V trimmed by 5 bases and J by 5 bases, 5 bases remained unmatched. CDR3 size: 14 residues. Looked up from germline, CDR1 is MNHGY and CDR2 is SAAAGT. The CDR3, as DNA: TGTGCCAGCAGTCCGACAGGGGGCTTTACTGAAGCTTTCTTT. Translated, it gives CASSPTGGFTEAFF.

The sample holds one count of this clone. At one boundary the junction diverges from the germline segment, which might be a read error. This chain connects TRBV7-1 to TRBJ1-1; no firm D call. TRBV7-1 counts as an open reading frame of uncertain function. The CDR3 totals 14 residues. The DNA for the CDR3 is TGTGCTAGCAGCCCCGGTCCGGGGAACACTGAAGCTTTCTTT. Its translation is CASSPGPGNTEAFF.

The rearrangement joins TRBV6-8 to TRBJ2-6; D not resolved. V shed 5 bases and J shed 0 bases, with 17 bases lying between them. Per the germline V gene, CDR1 is MNHGY and CDR2 is SAAAGT. This CDR3 is built from 18 residues. The CDR3 DNA follows: TGTGCCAGCAGTCGATCCCTACCGACAAGCTCTGGGGCCAACGTCCTGACTTTC. Translation: CASSRSLPTSSGANVLTF.

The genes are TRBV6-8 and TRBJ2-3; 8 bases are shared with TRBD1. The CDR3 consists of 15 residues. V was clipped by 5 bases and J by 3 bases; unmatched bases: 7. Per germline, CDR1 MNHGY and CDR2 SAAAGT. CDR3 sequence: CASSVDRGSTDTQYF. The CDR3 DNA sequence: TGTGCCAGCAGTGTCGACAGGGGCAGTACAGATACGCAGTATTTT.

This sequence joins TRBV5-1 and TRBJ2-7, with TRBD2 as a possible D gene (6 bases). Per the germline V gene, CDR1 is SGHRS and CDR2 is YFSETQ. V gave up 5 bases and J gave up 1 base, with 16 bases separating them. The CDR3 extends over 15 amino acids. The CDR3 region is CASRSGPMASYEQYF. The CDR3 coding sequence is TGCGCCAGCAGAAGCGGGCCCATGGCTTCCTACGAGCAGTACTTC.

This rearrangement joins TRBV28 to TRBJ1-1; perhaps TRBD1 as D (5 bases). The germline V gene has CDR1 MDHEN and CDR2 SYDVKM. The CDR3 has 13 residues. V shed 5 bases and J shed 6 bases, with 13 bases lying between them. CDR3 loop: CASSRQRAPEAFF. CDR3 sequence (DNA): TGTGCCAGCAGTCGACAGCGCGCCCCTGAAGCTTTCTTT.

The rearrangement uses TRBV1 and TRBJ2-6; TRBD1 was called by the table and not checked on the DNA. TRBV1 is labeled a pseudogene. There are 19 residues in the CDR3. The CDR3 sequence is CASSQGERDRGSGANVLTF. CDR3 in DNA: TGCGCCAGCAGCCAAGGAGAAAGGGACAGGGGGTCTGGGGCCAACGTCCTGACTTTC.

The rearrangement uses TRBV11-3 and TRBJ2-1; D unresolved. V was cut by 5 bases and J by 0 bases, with 11 bases left in between. Germline V gene data show CDR1 as SGHNT and CDR2 as YENEEA. The CDR3 spans 15 residues. CDR3 DNA sequence: TGTGCCAGCAGCCCACCGGTGGGCTCCTACAATGAGCAGTTCTTC. Encoded protein: CASSPPVGSYNEQFF.

This clone was observed a handful of times. V gene TRBV6-8 combines with J gene TRBJ2-7; D possibly matches TRBD1 or TRBD2 (5 bases each). There are 12 residues in the CDR3. Germline assignment: CDR1 MNHGY and CDR2 SAAAGT. The germline V and J ends were trimmed by 6 bases and 3 bases, with 9 bases remaining between them. The CDR3 DNA reads as TGTGCCAGCAGCCGGGACCTCTACGAGCAGTACTTC. Protein sequence: CASSRDLYEQYF.

In its sample, this clone was seen once. The chain combines TRBV7-6 with TRBJ2-5; possible D gene TRBD2, 5 bases. V lost 4 bases and J 1 base, leaving 10 bases between the germline ends. CDR3 size: 14 residues. Germline V gene lookup returns CDR1 SGHVS and CDR2 FNYEAQ. In DNA, the CDR3 is TGTGCCAGCAGCTGGGTGGACTCCCAAGAGACCCAGTACTTC. Translation gives CASSWVDSQETQYF.

The chain uses TRBV19 and TRBJ1-6, with TRBD1 matching 8 bases. Germline CDR1 and CDR2: LNHDA and SQIVND (reference sequence). J was trimmed by 6 bases and V by 7 bases; bases with no gene match: 5. The CDR3 spans 14 residues. The CDR3 here is CASTRTGINSPLHF. The DNA of the CDR3 is TGTGCCAGTACACGGACAGGGATTAATTCACCCCTCCACTTT.

This clone was counted a single time. V gene TRBV28 combines with J gene TRBJ1-3; weak D call: TRBD1 (6 bases). V gave up 7 bases and J gave up 0 bases, with 22 bases separating them. CDR3 size: 18 residues. Germline CDR1 is MDHEN and CDR2 is SYDVKM. The CDR3: CASKPRYNREGSGNTIYF. CDR3 DNA: TGTGCCAGCAAACCTCGTTATAACAGGGAGGGCTCTGGAAACACCATATATTTT.

The chain is built from TRBV11-3 and TRBJ1-3; 7 bases are shared with TRBD1. V lost 3 bases to trimming and J lost 0 bases; unmatched junction nucleotides: 8. Germline V lookup: CDR1 SGHNT, CDR2 YENEEA. The CDR3 is made up of 17 amino acids. The CDR3: CASSLGGQEFSGNTIYF. DNA of the CDR3: TGTGCCAGCAGCTTGGGAGGACAGGAGTTCTCTGGAAACACCATATATTTT.

This sequence joins TRBV7-4 and TRBJ2-7; 7 bases match TRBD1. The CDR3 loop spans 13 amino acids. Germline V gene lookup returns CDR1 SGHVT and CDR2 SQSDAQ. The J segment lost 3 bases and the V segment lost 4 bases, leaving 3 bases of the junction unmatched. The CDR3 loop is CASSSGDSYEQYF. Written as DNA, the CDR3 is TGTGCCAGCAGCTCCGGGGACAGCTACGAGCAGTACTTC. The whole variable domain, remainder taken from reference TRBV7-4 and TRBJ2-7, is GAGVSQSPRYKVAKRGRDVALRCDSISGHVTLYWYRQTLGQGSEVLTYSQSDAQRDKSGRPSGRFSAERPERSVSTLKIQRTEQGDSAVYLCASSSGDSYEQYFGPGTRLTVT.

The chain employs TRBV7-1 and TRBJ1-2, with TRBD1 as a possible D gene (5 bases). TRBV7-1 is placed among ORFs of uncertain function. V lost 4 bases and J 6 bases, leaving 12 bases between the germline ends. CDR3 length: 13 residues. CDR3 sequence (DNA): TGTGCCAGCAGCTTATTGCTAGGGGATGGCTACACCTTC. As protein: CASSLLLGDGYTF.

A note on this clone: At least one nucleotide is ambiguous or was not read, and the resulting amino acid is denoted X. The chain uses TRBV6-8 and TRBJ2-3, with 7 bases fitting TRBD1. With 11 bases clipped from V and 0 bases from J, the junction kept 11 bases outside the gene matches. The CDR3 spans 15 residues. The germline CDR1 and CDR2 sequences are MNHGY and SAAAGT. CDR3 loop: CAXQDRRSSTDTQYF. The CDR3 DNA is TGTGCCGRCCAGGACAGGAGATCTAGCACAGATACGCAGTATTTT.

The chain carries TRBV11-3 and TRBJ1-1; D not resolved. Germline assignment: CDR1 SGHNT and CDR2 YENEEA. With 2 bases removed from V and 1 base from J, the gap between germline ends came to 8 bases. The CDR3 has 14 residues. CDR3 in amino acids: CASSLTGRNTEAFF. In DNA form, the CDR3 reads TGTGCCAGCAGCTTAACCGGGAGGAACACTGAAGCTTTCTTT. The full variable domain, in which reference TRBV11-3 and TRBJ1-1 provide the parts outside the CDR3, is EAGVVQSPRYKIIEKKQPVAFWCNPISGHNTLYWYLQNLGQGPELLIRYENEEAVDDSQLPKDRFSAERLKGVDSTLKIQPAELGDSAVYLCASSLTGRNTEAFFGQGTRLTVV.

This chain joins TRBV6-8 and TRBJ1-6, with a weak D call TRBD1 (6 bases). V lost 0 bases and J lost 9, with 15 bases in between. The CDR3 loop spans 16 amino acids. The germline gives CDR1 MNHGY, CDR2 SAAAGT. Here the CDR3 reads CASSYSSTGKGSPLHF. CDR3 bases: TGTGCCAGCAGTTACTCGAGTACAGGGAAGGGTTCACCCCTCCACTTT.

The sample holds a few counts of this clone. J is TRBJ2-1 and V is TRBV14, with D possibly being TRBD1 or TRBD2 (6 bases each). From germline, CDR1 is SGHDN and CDR2 FVKESK. Deletions cut 5 bases from V and 13 bases from J, with 27 bases between. The CDR3 has 16 amino acids. For the CDR3, the DNA is TGTGCCAGCAGCGCCCAACTAGCAACTCGTGGTGGGGGCCAGTTCTTC. Its protein product is CASSAQLATRGGGQFF.

This chain connects TRBV6-8 to TRBJ1-1; TRBD1 is a possible D gene (6 bases). Per the germline V gene, CDR1 is MNHGY and CDR2 is SAAAGT. V lost 10 bases and J 3 bases, leaving 18 bases between the germline ends. The CDR3 has 14 amino acids. In DNA, the CDR3 is TGTGCCACCACTTCGGGGGGCGAAGACACTGAAGCTTTCTTT. The encoded protein is CATTSGGEDTEAFF.

The chain recombines TRBV2 with TRBJ2-1; 7 bases are a match to TRBD2. The CDR3 covers 15 residues. CDR1 and CDR2 (germline): SNHLY, FYNNEI. V lost 7 bases, J lost 3 bases, and 9 bases stayed unmatched. CDR3 in DNA: TGTGCCAGCAAGGCTTTGGCGGGGGACTACAATGAGCAGTTCTTC. Protein: CASKALAGDYNEQFF.

The chain recombines TRBV10-1 with TRBJ1-1, with 7 bases lining up with TRBD1. The germline gives CDR1 WNHNN, CDR2 SYGVQD (reference sequence). Trimming took 6 bases from V and 10 from J; bases not matched to a gene: 14. The CDR3 spans 14 residues. The CDR3 coding sequence is TGCGCCAGCAGAGAGAGTGGAGGGGCAGGGGGAGCTTTCTTT. This sequence encodes CASRESGGAGGAFF.

V is TRBV6-7 and J is TRBJ2-2; 8 bases are a match to TRBD1. TRBV6-7 is assigned to the ORF class and has an uncertain function. The CDR3 covers 16 residues. V trimming: 6 bases; J trimming: 4 bases; junction bases outside the gene matches: 10. CDR3 protein: CASRTPQGAGTGELFF. The CDR3 DNA reads as TGTGCCAGCAGAACACCCCAGGGGGCCGGCACCGGGGAGCTGTTTTTT.

This clone has a handful of counts. The CDR3, as DNA: TGTGCCAGCAGCTTAGAGGGTGGGCAGTCCGCTGGAAACACCATATATTTT. Protein product: CASSLEGGQSAGNTIYF. This chain links TRBV28 with TRBJ1-3, with D unclear. This CDR3 has 17 amino acids. The V end was cut by 6 bases, the J end by 2 bases, with 20 bases between. CDR1 and CDR2 (germline): MDHEN, SYDVKM.

The chain uses TRBV7-7 and TRBJ2-7; 11 positions match TRBD1. In germline, CDR1 is SSHAT, CDR2 FNYEAQ (reference sequence). With V trimmed by 3 bases and J by 3 bases, 7 bases remained unmatched. The CDR3 consists of 16 residues. CDR3 sequence: CASSLYGTGGIYEQYF. CDR3 bases: TGTGCCAGCAGCTTGTATGGGACAGGGGGTATCTACGAGCAGTACTTC. The complete variable domain, with remaining parts taken from reference TRBV7-7 and TRBJ2-7, reads GAGVSQSPRYKVTKRGQDVTLRCDPISSHATLYWYQQALGQGPEFLTYFNYEAQPDKSGLPSDRFSAERPEGSISTLTIQRTEQRDSAMYRCASSLYGTGGIYEQYFGPGTRLTVT.